The sequence of this T cell receptor beta chain was determined in a study of blood T cell repertoires in COVID-19. Study information: The samples span acute and convalescent COVID-19 from the United States, Italy and Spain. Sample material is recorded as cDNA or gDNA derived from T cells, B-cell-depleted T cells, or PBMCs.

Per the original methods: For nucleated cells, counts were estimated from reference gene primer amplification. Generated by immunoSEQ multiplex PCR, the TCRdb table keeps only in-frame clones and is missing some. The D gene and trimming were derived from the DNA, and the V and J assignments and clone size from that table. This repertoire shows tens of thousands of clones, roughly nine tenths found once; its top ten account for roughly 3.5%. The CDR3 contains 18 residues. The germline V gene has CDR1 SGHRS and CDR2 YFSETQ. Losses at the gene ends were 1 base for V and 5 bases for J; bases not matched to a gene: 16.

This TCR came from a woman in her 70s with acute or convalescent COVID-19. The chain carries TRBV5-1 and TRBJ2-3; 7 bases are shared with TRBD1. Input material: peripheral blood. CDR3: CASSLPRSTGVIKDTQYF. The CDR3 coding sequence is TGCGCCAGCAGCTTGCCACGGTCCACAGGGGTGATTAAAGATACGCAGTATTTT.